These 22 T cell receptor beta chains were all obtained from the same sample, sequenced in a study of blood T cell repertoires in COVID-19. Repertoires were generated with immunoSEQ multiplex PCR, while TCRdb's copy carries only in-frame clones and drops some. Here the sample spans about 51,000 clones, approximately 86% being singletons. The source material was peripheral blood. The receptors were gathered from a man of 80 years or more with active COVID-19.

This clone was seen only a few times. The V call is TRBV28, the J call TRBJ2-7; 13 positions agree with TRBD2. CDR1 is MDHEN and CDR2 is SYDVKM in the germline V gene. The CDR3 runs 15 residues. J lost 7 bases, V lost 6 bases, and 9 bases had no gene match. CDR3 region: CASRAGLAGAGEQYF. The CDR3 DNA reads as TGTGCCAGCAGGGCTGGACTAGCGGGAGCGGGGGAGCAGTACTTC. The complete variable domain, with remaining parts taken from reference TRBV28 and TRBJ2-7, reads DVKVTQSSRYLVKRTGEKVFLECVQDMDHENMFWYRQDPGLGLRLIYFSYDVKMKEKGDIPEGYSVSREKKERFSLILESASTNQTSMYLCASRAGLAGAGEQYFGPGTRLTVT.

The rearrangement links TRBV5-5 to TRBJ2-7, with 8 bases aligning to TRBD1. This CDR3 comprises 15 residues. V dropped 4 bases and J dropped 2; count of bases not matched to a gene: 8. Germline loops: CDR1 SGHKS, CDR2 YYEKEE (reference sequence). Here the CDR3 DNA reads TGTGCCAGCAGCCGAGGGACAGGCCTAGCCTACGAGCAGTACTTC. It specifies CASSRGTGLAYEQYF.

The chain couples TRBV7-8 to TRBJ2-1; perhaps TRBD2 as D (6 bases). The CDR3 runs to 14 residues. Trimming left V 4 bases short and J 2 bases short, with 9 bases between. Germline-derived CDR1 and CDR2 are SGHVS and FQNEAQ. CDR3 DNA: TGTGCCAGCAGCTCCCCGGGGGCCTACAATGAGCAGTTCTTC. Its protein is CASSSPGAYNEQFF.

This clone was picked up one time. The rearrangement links TRBV5-1 to TRBJ2-1; TRBD1 might be the D (5 bases). Germline V gene data show CDR1 as SGHRS and CDR2 as YFSETQ. Deletions cut 2 bases from V and 9 bases from J, with 18 bases between. The CDR3 runs 15 residues. The CDR3 DNA sequence: TGCGCCAGCAGCTTTACGGACCCACGAAGGGGTGAGCAGTTCTTC. Its translation: CASSFTDPRRGEQFF. The full variable domain, with the rest looked up from reference TRBV5-1 and TRBJ2-1, is KAGVTQTPRYLIKTRGQQVTLSCSPISGHRSVSWYQQTPGQGLQFLFEYFSETQRNKGNFPGRFSGRQFSNSRSEMNVSTLELGDSALYLCASSFTDPRRGEQFFGPGTRLTVL.

The rearrangement joins TRBV28 to TRBJ1-2; tentative D call: TRBD1 (6 bases). The CDR3 spans 14 residues. CDR1 and CDR2 from the germline V gene are MDHEN and SYDVKM. V was pared by 6 bases and J by 0 bases, with 11 bases between. The CDR3 bases are TGTGCCAGCAGCTACGGACAGTCTAACTATGGCTACACCTTC. Translating gives CASSYGQSNYGYTF.

V and J are TRBV15 and TRBJ2-7; 8 bases line up with TRBD1. The germline V gene has CDR1 LNHNV and CDR2 YYDKDF (reference sequence). V lost 1 base to trimming and J lost 2 bases; unmatched junction nucleotides: 4. CDR3 length equals 15 residues. Here the CDR3 reads CATSRGGTGTYEQYF. The CDR3 DNA reads as TGTGCCACCAGCAGAGGGGGGACAGGAACCTACGAGCAGTACTTC.

V usage is TRBV6-1 and J usage is TRBJ2-3, with 10 bases fitting TRBD2. Germline values: CDR1 MNHNS, CDR2 SASEGT. The V gene end was trimmed by 2 bases and the J gene end by 5 bases; junction bases not matched to a gene: 4. The CDR3 length is 15 residues. In DNA, the CDR3 is TGTGCCAGCAGTGAACCCCCTAGCGGGAGAGATACGCAGTATTTT. Amino acids: CASSEPPSGRDTQYF.

This chain links TRBV7-2 with TRBJ1-5, with D perhaps matching TRBD1 (6 bases). This CDR3 spans 15 amino acids. Germline assignment: CDR1 SGHTA and CDR2 FQGNSA. V was pared by 2 bases and J by 3 bases, with 11 bases between. DNA of the CDR3: TGTGCCAGCAGCTTATCAGGGGCTTCCAATCAGCCCCAGCATTTT. This encodes CASSLSGASNQPQHF.

The rearrangement joins TRBV2 to TRBJ1-4; D is undetermined. The V and J ends lost 6 bases and 3 bases respectively, with 14 bases between them. This CDR3 spans 15 amino acids. Germline V gives CDR1 SNHLY, CDR2 FYNNEI. The CDR3 protein is CASSKMASSNEKLFF. The CDR3 region has the DNA TGTGCCAGCAGCAAAATGGCAAGTTCTAATGAAAAACTGTTTTTT.

J is TRBJ2-3 and V is TRBV24-1; 12 bases line up with TRBD2. V lost 4 bases to trimming and J lost 2 bases; unmatched junction nucleotides: 6. Germline values: CDR1 KGHDR, CDR2 SFDVKD. This CDR3 comprises 17 residues. As DNA, the CDR3 is TGTGCCACCAGTGAAACCGGGACTAGCGGGCACACAGATACGCAGTATTTT. Translation gives CATSETGTSGHTDTQYF.

The chain couples TRBV19 to TRBJ2-1; 9 nucleotides line up with TRBD1. Germline CDR1 LNHDA, CDR2 SQIVND (reference sequence). This CDR3 is 15 amino acids long. The junction had 8 bases not matched to a gene; V was cut back by 4 bases and J by 7 bases. CDR3 sequence (DNA): TGTGCCAGTAGTACCTTGGACAGGGGAGGGAATGAGCAGTTCTTC. Its protein product is CASSTLDRGGNEQFF.

This rearrangement joins TRBV6-1 to TRBJ2-2; 8 bases fit TRBD1. CDR3 length: 15 residues. Per germline, CDR1 MNHNS and CDR2 SASEGT. J gave up 8 bases and V 2 bases, and 7 bases lay outside the gene matches. CDR3 protein: CASSELQGAIGELFF. The CDR3 region has the DNA TGTGCCAGCAGTGAATTGCAGGGGGCAATAGGGGAGCTGTTTTTT.

The chain carries TRBV2 and TRBJ2-1; TRBD2 matches 9 bases. Trimming cost V 4 bases and J 4 bases; bases outside gene matches: 5. Germline lookup yields CDR1 SNHLY and CDR2 FYNNEI. This CDR3 is built from 15 residues. CDR3 residues: CASSGASGEYNEQFF. The DNA for the CDR3 is TGTGCCAGCAGTGGGGCTAGCGGGGAATACAATGAGCAGTTCTTC. The variable domain in full, completed from reference TRBV2 and TRBJ2-1, reads EPEVTQTPSHQVTQMGQEVILRCVPISNHLYFYWYRQILGQKVEFLVSFYNNEISEKSEIFDDQFSVERPDGSNFTLKIRSTKLEDSAMYFCASSGASGEYNEQFFGPGTRLTVL.

This chain connects TRBV19 to TRBJ1-5; no reliable D call. Germline CDR1 reads LNHDA; CDR2 reads SQIVND (reference sequence). The CDR3 sequence is 18 residues long. Trimming pared 5 bases from V and 0 bases from J, leaving 20 bases between. Written as DNA, the CDR3 is TGTGCCAGTAGTGCCAACACACGCACAACCACTAGCAATCAGCCCCAGCATTTT. Translation gives CASSANTRTTTSNQPQHF. The full variable domain, in which reference TRBV19 and TRBJ1-5 provide the parts outside the CDR3, is DGGITQSPKYLFRKEGQNVTLSCEQNLNHDAMYWYRQDPGQGLRLIYYSQIVNDFQKGDIAEGYSVSREKKESFPLTVTSAQKNPTAFYLCASSANTRTTTSNQPQHFGDGTRLSIL.

The chain combines TRBV7-9 with TRBJ1-3; D remains unclear. The CDR3 consists of 14 residues. V was pared by 1 base and J by 0 bases, with 4 bases between. Germline V CDR1 and CDR2: SEHNR, FQNEAQ (reference sequence). The CDR3 sequence: CASSLGHSGNTIYF. As DNA, the CDR3 is TGTGCCAGCAGCTTAGGACACTCTGGAAACACCATATATTTT.

The chain joins TRBV7-8 to TRBJ2-2; tentative D call: TRBD1 (6 bases). V dropped 5 bases and J dropped 2 bases, with 21 bases sitting between them. The CDR3 consists of 18 residues. Looked up from germline, CDR1 is SGHVS and CDR2 is FQNEAQ. CDR3 protein: CASSGRVLGQFNTGELFF. The CDR3 DNA follows: TGTGCCAGCAGCGGTAGGGTTCTCGGACAGTTCAACACCGGGGAGCTGTTTTTT. Using reference TRBV7-8 and TRBJ2-2 for the parts outside the CDR3, the full variable domain is GAGVSQSPRYKVAKRGQDVALRCDPISGHVSLFWYQQALGQGPEFLTYFQNEAQLDKSGLPSDRFFAERPEGSVSTLKIQRTQQEDSAVYLCASSGRVLGQFNTGELFFGEGSRLTVL.

V is TRBV2 and J is TRBJ1-2, with a tentative D call TRBD1 (5 bases). Germline-derived CDR1 and CDR2 are SNHLY and FYNNEI. The CDR3 length is 12 residues. With 6 bases removed from V and 2 bases from J, the gap between germline ends came to 7 bases. CDR3 sequence reads: CASRQGNYGYTF. In DNA form, the CDR3 reads TGTGCCAGCAGGCAGGGCAACTATGGCTACACCTTC. Using reference TRBV2 and TRBJ1-2 for the parts outside the CDR3, the full variable domain is EPEVTQTPSHQVTQMGQEVILRCVPISNHLYFYWYRQILGQKVEFLVSFYNNEISEKSEIFDDQFSVERPDGSNFTLKIRSTKLEDSAMYFCASRQGNYGYTFGSGTRLTVV.

The rearrangement links TRBV7-2 to TRBJ1-6; D is possibly TRBD1 (5 bases). Trimming took off 0 bases at V and 8 bases at J, with 11 bases between the two ends. This CDR3 is 15 amino acids long. CDR1 and CDR2 from the germline V gene are SGHTA and FQGNSA. CDR3 nucleotides: TGTGCCAGCAGCTTAGCCAGGGATGTGGATTCACCCCTCCACTTT. This translates into CASSLARDVDSPLHF. The whole variable domain, remainder taken from reference TRBV7-2 and TRBJ1-6, is GAGVSQSPSNKVTEKGKDVELRCDPISGHTALYWYRQSLGQGLEFLIYFQGNSAPDKSGLPSDRFSAERTGGSVSTLTIQRTQQEDSAVYLCASSLARDVDSPLHFGNGTRLTVT.

In DNA, the CDR3 is TGTGCCAGCAGCCATGACATCTCTGGGGCCAACGTCCTGACTTTC. This sequence encodes CASSHDISGANVLTF. The V and J genes are TRBV7-3 and TRBJ2-6; D call uncertain. The V gene lost 5 bases and the J gene lost 0 bases, with 8 bases spanning the gap. Germline CDR1 SGHTA, CDR2 FQGTGA. The CDR3 is made up of 15 amino acids. Full variable domain (remainder filled in from reference TRBV7-3 and TRBJ2-6): GAGVSQTPSNKVTEKGKYVELRCDPISGHTALYWYRQSLGQGPEFLIYFQGTGAADDSGLPNDRFFAVRPEGSVSTLKIQRTERGDSAVYLCASSHDISGANVLTFGAGSRLTVL.

This clone was found a few times. This chain links TRBV7-2 with TRBJ2-1; tentative D call: TRBD1 (5 bases). CDR3 length equals 16 residues. V was trimmed by 0 bases and J by 0 bases, leaving 9 bases between them. Germline CDR1 reads SGHTA; CDR2 reads FQGNSA. The CDR3 loop is CASSLAGRDSYNEQFF. CDR3 DNA sequence: TGTGCCAGCAGCTTAGCTGGCAGGGACTCCTACAATGAGCAGTTCTTC.

This chain connects TRBV19 to TRBJ1-5; D is unresolved. V lost 7 bases, J lost 0 bases, and 10 bases lay in between. The CDR3 loop spans 14 amino acids. Germline CDR1 reads LNHDA; CDR2 reads SQIVND (reference sequence). The CDR3 spells CASTPQISNQPQHF. In nucleotides, the CDR3 is TGTGCCAGTACCCCACAGATTAGCAATCAGCCCCAGCATTTT. The variable domain in full, completed from reference TRBV19 and TRBJ1-5, reads DGGITQSPKYLFRKEGQNVTLSCEQNLNHDAMYWYRQDPGQGLRLIYYSQIVNDFQKGDIAEGYSVSREKKESFPLTVTSAQKNPTAFYLCASTPQISNQPQHFGDGTRLSIL.

This clone has more than one count but fewer than ten. The chain has TRBV4-1 and TRBJ1-1; 8 nucleotides align to TRBD1. The CDR3 totals 18 residues. Trimming at V came to 6 bases and at J to 10 bases, leaving 25 bases not matched to a gene. Germline V gene sequence: CDR1 MGHRA, CDR2 YSYEKL. Written as DNA, the CDR3 is TGCGCCAGCAGAGGCATACTCAGGGGGCGGAAATCCCCACTTGTAGCTTTCTTT. It is translated as CASRGILRGRKSPLVAFF.